This T cell receptor (beta chain) was observed in a study of CD8+ T cells in alopecia areata listed by TCRdb under 2018. As for the study more broadly: Skin from C3H/HeJ donors with spontaneous alopecia (roughly 6-12 months old) was grafted onto female C3H/HeJ recipients that were roughly 7-10 weeks old. Scalp clonality was compared among normal scalp (n=4), patchy alopecia areata scalp (n=8), and alopecia totalis/universalis scalp (n=8). The RNA source kit depended on sample type: the PAXgene miRNA kit for fixed scalp, the miRNeasy kit for PBMCs, and the RNeasy kit for mouse skin. In both human patients and the C3H/HeJ mouse model, the study applied high-throughput TCRbeta sequencing to look at T cell clonal expansion in alopecia areata. In humans, TCRbeta sequencing was performed on scalp tissue and on sorted CD4+ and CD8+ peripheral blood T cells from healthy controls and from patients with patchy or totalis/universalis alopecia areata. TCRbeta CDR3 regions were amplified by immunoSEQ multiplex PCR with 35 Vbeta forward and 13 Jbeta reverse primers.

Study-level results and caveats: Compared with normal scalp, lesional scalp had higher clonality and more expanded CD8+ clones, particularly in alopecia totalis/universalis, a pattern that suggests antigenic drive. Scalp TCR repertoire analysis is complicated because resident alphabeta T cells in normal human skin are also sequenced, whereas mouse skin is dominated by gammadelta T cells. Shared TCR sequences between patients were less evident than in mice, which may be partly attributable to HLA diversity in the patient population.

Cells from mouse cutaneous lymph nodes were pooled, stained for CD4, CD8alpha, NKG2D, NKG2ACE and other markers, and then sorted on a BD Influx. Turning to this clone: Its antigen remains undetermined. Being a mouse receptor, it is described with mouse gene labels and germline sequences. The read comes to an end 4 residues before the CDR3 does, leaving the germline J gene to fill in the end. This sample includes further DNA sequences coding for the same CDR3.

Inclusive of the bounding cysteine and phenylalanine, the CDR3 is 14 residues long. The DNA has 30 bases, all within the CDR3, and is read from base 1. Based on the germline V gene, the CDR1 and CDR2 sequences are NNHDY and SYVADS. The library came from the immunoSEQ multiplex PCR assay. RNA was extracted from all samples and reverse transcribed into cDNA as template for TCR sequencing. SuperScript III was used to make first-strand cDNA, primed with a 2:1 mix of oligo-dT and random hexamers. Amplification bias was assessed with a synthetic immune receptor repertoire, and residual bias was removed computationally. Libraries were sequenced on Illumina HiSeq using 60 bp reads that covered the CDR3 and were read from J toward V. The published analysis was carried out like this. Raw reads were preprocessed to remove errors, and CDR3 was defined by IMGT conventions from the conserved cysteine to phenylalanine. Clonality was calculated as 1 minus Shannon entropy normalized by log2 of the number of productive unique TCRs. Scalp TCRbeta sequences were cross-referenced with sorted blood CD4 and CD8 repertoires so that the CD4 or CD8 identity of scalp clones could be inferred. TCRdb carries this immuneACCESS record with in-frame sequences only. Its versions omit some clonotypes, under half of them owing to an unresolved V gene in the studies checked, with the rest unexplained. V and J calls and clone size are copied from that table; D and trimming were computed from the DNA. The table for this sample lists around 300,000 clones, none of them counted only once. Together, the top ten hold around 1.2% of the sample.

The source of this sequence is a C3H/HeJ mouse with alopecia areata. The strain in question carries the MHC haplotype H2-k. The material sequenced was CD4+ T cells sorted from a lymph node. This sequence uses TRBV13-3 and TRBJ2-5, and TRBD2 matches 9 of the central bases. CDR3 DNA, as far as it was read: TGTGCCAGCAGTGAATGGGGGGGCGCGGAC. The translation is CASSEWGGAD. The full-length CDR3 reads as CASSEWGGADTQYF.